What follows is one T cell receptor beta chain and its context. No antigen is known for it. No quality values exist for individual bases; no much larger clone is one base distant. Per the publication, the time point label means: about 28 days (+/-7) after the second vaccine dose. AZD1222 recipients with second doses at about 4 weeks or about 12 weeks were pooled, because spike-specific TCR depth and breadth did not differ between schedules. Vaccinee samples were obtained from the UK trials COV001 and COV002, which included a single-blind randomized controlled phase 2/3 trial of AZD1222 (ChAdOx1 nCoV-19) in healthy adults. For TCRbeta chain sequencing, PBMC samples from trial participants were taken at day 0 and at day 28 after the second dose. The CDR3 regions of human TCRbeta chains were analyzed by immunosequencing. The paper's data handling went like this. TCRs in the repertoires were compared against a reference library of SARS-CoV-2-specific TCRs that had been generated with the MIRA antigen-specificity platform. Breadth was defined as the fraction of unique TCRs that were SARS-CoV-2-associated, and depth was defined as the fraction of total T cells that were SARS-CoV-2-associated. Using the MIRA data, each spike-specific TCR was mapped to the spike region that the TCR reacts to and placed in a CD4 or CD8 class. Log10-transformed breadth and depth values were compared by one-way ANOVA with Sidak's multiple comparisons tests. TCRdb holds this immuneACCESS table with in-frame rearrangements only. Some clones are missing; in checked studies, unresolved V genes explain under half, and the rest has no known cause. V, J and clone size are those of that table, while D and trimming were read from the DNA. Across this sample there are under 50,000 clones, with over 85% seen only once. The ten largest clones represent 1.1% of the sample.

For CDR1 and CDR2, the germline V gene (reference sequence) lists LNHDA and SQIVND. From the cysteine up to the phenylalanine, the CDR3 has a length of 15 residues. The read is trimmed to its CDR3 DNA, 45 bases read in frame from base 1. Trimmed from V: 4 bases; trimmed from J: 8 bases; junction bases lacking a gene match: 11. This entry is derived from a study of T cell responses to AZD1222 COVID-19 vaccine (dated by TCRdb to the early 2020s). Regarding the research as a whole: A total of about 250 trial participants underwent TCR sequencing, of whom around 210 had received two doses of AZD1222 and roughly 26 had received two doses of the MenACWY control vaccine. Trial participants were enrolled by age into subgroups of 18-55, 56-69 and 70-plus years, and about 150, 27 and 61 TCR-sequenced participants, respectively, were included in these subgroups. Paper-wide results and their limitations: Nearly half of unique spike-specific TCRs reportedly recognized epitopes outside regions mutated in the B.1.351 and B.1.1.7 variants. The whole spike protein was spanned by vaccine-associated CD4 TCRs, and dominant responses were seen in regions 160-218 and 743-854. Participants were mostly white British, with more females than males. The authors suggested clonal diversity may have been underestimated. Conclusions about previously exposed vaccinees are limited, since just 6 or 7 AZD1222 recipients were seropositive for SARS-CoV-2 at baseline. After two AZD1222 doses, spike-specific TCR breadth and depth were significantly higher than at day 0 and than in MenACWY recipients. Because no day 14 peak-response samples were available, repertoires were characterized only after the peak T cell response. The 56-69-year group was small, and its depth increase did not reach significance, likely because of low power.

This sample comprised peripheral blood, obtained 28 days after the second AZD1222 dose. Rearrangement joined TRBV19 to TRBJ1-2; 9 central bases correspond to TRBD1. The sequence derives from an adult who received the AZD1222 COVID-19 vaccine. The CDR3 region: CASSTTGGGFFGYTF. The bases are TGTGCCAGTAGTACCACAGGGGGCGGGTTCTTCGGCTACACCTTC.